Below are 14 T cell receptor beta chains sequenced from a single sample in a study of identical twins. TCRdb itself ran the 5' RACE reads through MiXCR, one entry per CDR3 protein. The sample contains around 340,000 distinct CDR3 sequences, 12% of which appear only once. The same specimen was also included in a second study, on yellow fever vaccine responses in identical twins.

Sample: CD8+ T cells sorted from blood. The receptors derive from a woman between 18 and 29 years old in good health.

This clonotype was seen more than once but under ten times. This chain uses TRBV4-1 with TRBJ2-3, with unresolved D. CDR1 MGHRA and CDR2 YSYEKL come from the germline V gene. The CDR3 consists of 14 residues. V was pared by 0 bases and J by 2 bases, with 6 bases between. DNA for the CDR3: TGCGCCAGCAGCCAAGAGGGATACACAGATACGCAGTATTTT. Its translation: CASSQEGYTDTQYF.

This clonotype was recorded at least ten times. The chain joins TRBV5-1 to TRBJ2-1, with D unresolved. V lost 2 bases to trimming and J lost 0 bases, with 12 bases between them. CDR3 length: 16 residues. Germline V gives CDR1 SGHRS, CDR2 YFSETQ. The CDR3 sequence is CASSFTVLSSYNEQFF. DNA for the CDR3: TGCGCCAGCAGCTTTACAGTCTTGAGCTCCTACAATGAGCAGTTCTTC.

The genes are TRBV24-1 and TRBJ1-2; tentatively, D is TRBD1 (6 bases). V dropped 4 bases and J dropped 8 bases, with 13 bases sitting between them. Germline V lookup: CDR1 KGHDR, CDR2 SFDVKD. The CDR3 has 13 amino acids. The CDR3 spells CATSETGKTGYTF. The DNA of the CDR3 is TGTGCCACCAGTGAAACAGGGAAGACGGGCTACACCTTC.

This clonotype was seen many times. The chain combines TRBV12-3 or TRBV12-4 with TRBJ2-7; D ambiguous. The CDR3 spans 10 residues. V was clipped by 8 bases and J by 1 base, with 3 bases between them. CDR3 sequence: CASGSYEQYF. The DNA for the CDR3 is TGTGCCAGCGGTTCCTACGAGCAGTACTTC.

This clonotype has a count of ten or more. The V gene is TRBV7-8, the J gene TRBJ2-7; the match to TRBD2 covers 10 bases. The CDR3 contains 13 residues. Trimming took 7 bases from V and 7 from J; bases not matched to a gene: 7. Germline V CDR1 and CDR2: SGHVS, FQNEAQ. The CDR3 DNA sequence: TGTGCCAGCACCGCAGGGGGACTAGCGGAGCAGTACTTC. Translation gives CASTAGGLAEQYF.

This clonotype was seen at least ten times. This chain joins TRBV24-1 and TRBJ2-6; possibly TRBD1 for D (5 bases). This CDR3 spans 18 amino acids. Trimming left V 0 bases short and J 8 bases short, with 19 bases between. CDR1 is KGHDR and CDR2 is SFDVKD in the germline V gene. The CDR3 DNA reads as TGTGCCACCAGTGATTTGCCGACCTTCTCCAGGGAAACCAACGTCCTGACTTTC. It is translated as CATSDLPTFSRETNVLTF.

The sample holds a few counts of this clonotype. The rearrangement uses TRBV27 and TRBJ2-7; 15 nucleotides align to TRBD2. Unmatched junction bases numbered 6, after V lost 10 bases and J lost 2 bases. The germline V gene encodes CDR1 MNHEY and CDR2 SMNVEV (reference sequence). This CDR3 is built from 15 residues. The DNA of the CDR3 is TGTGCCACCAGGGGACTAGCGGGAGGTCCCTACGAGCAGTACTTC. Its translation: CATRGLAGGPYEQYF.

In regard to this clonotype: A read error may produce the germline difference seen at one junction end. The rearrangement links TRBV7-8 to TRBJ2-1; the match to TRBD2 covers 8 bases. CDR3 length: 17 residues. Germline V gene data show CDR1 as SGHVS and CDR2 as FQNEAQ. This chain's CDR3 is CASSSQIREGPFNVQFF. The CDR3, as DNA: TGTGCCAGCAGCTCCCAAATACGGGAGGGCCCTTTCAATGTGCAGTTCTTC.

The CDR3 nucleotides read TGTGCCAGCAGCCATAGGGGATTTTATCTAGGCTCCTACGAGCAGTACGTC. Amino acids: CASSHRGFYLGSYEQYV. The chain recombines TRBV5-6 with TRBJ2-7; D possibly corresponds to TRBD1 (5 bases). The CDR3 is 17 amino acids. Germline-derived CDR1 and CDR2 are SGHDT and YYEEEE. V lost 4 bases, J lost 0 bases, and 20 bases lay in between.

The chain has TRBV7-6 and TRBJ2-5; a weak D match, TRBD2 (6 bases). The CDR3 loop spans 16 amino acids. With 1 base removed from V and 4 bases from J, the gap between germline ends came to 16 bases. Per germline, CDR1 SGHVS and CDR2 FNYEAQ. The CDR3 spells CASSLEVRGLTETQYF. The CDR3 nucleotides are TGTGCCAGCAGCTTAGAGGTTCGGGGGTTGACAGAGACCCAGTACTTC.

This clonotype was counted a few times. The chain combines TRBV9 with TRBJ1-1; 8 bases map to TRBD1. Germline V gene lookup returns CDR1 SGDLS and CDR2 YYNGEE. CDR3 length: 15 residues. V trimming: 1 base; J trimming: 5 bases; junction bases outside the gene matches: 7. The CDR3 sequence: CASSVLRTGRTEAFF. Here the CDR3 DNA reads TGTGCCAGCAGCGTACTCCGGACAGGGAGGACTGAAGCTTTCTTT.

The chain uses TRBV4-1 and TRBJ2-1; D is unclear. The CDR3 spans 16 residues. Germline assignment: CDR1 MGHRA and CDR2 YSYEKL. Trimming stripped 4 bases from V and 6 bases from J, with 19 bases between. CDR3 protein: CASSLRPRQPVNEQFF. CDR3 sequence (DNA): TGCGCCAGCAGCCTACGTCCCAGGCAGCCGGTCAATGAGCAGTTCTTC.

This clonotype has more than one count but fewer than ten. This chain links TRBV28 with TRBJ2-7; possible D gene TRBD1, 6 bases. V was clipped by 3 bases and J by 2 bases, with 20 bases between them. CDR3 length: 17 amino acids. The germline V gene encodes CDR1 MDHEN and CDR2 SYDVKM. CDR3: CASSFWDTGTSPYEQYF. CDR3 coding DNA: TGTGCCAGCAGTTTTTGGGACACCGGGACGAGCCCCTACGAGCAGTACTTC. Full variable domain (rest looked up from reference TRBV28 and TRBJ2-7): DVKVTQSSRYLVKRTGEKVFLECVQDMDHENMFWYRQDPGLGLRLIYFSYDVKMKEKGDIPEGYSVSREKKERFSLILESASTNQTSMYLCASSFWDTGTSPYEQYFGPGTRLTVT.

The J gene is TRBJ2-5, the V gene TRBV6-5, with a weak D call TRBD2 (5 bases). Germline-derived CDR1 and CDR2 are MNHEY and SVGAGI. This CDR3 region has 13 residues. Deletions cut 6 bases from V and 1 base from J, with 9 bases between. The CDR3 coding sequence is TGTGCCAGCAGATTAGAGGGCCAAGAGACCCAGTACTTC. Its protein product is CASRLEGQETQYF.